This T cell receptor beta chain derives from a study of blood T cell repertoires in COVID-19. The germline CDR1 and CDR2 sequences are SNHLY and FYNNEI. V was pared by 4 bases and J by 5 bases, with 18 bases between. This CDR3 is built from 16 residues. In the original analysis: Amplified reference gene primers provided the basis for estimating nucleated cell counts. TCRdb's table, derived via immunoSEQ multiplex PCR, lists solely in-frame clones and lacks some. V and J calls and clone size are copied from that table; D and trimming were computed from the DNA. Of 120,000 or so clones listed, 84% are singletons.

The TCR comes from a woman in her twenties or thirties who had recovered from COVID-19. The J gene is TRBJ2-1, the V gene TRBV2; a weak D match, TRBD2 (7 bases). Input material: PBMCs or T cells enriched from blood (not recorded which). DNA of the CDR3: TGTGCCAGCAGTGCCCGCTGGGGGGGCTCTAACAATGAGCAGTTCTTC. It translates to CASSARWGGSNNEQFF.